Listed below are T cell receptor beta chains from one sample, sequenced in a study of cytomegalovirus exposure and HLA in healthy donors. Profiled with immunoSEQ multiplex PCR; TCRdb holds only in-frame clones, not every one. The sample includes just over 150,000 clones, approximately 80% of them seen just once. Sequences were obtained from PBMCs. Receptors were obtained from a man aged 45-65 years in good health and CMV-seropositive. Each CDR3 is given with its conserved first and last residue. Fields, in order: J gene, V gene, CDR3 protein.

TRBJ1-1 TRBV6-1 CAVADRGLGNTEAFF
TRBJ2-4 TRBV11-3 CASSLGDGIQYF
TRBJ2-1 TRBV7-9 CASSSGQGVVNEQFF
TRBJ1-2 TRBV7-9 CASSPPGQGASGYTF
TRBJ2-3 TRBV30 CAWSDYLDTQYF
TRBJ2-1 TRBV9 CASSRTGTSSYNEQFF
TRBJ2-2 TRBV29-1 CSMVKADTGELFF
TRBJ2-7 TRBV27 CASSQKTDMFYEQYF
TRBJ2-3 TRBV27 CASSFQILSGRSTDTQYF
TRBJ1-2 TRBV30 CAWSAFPGSQNYGYTF
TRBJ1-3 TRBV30 CAWSVRTGVGNTIYF
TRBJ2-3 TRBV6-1 CASSEQRGFTDTQYF
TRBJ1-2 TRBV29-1 CSVPGTEGYTF
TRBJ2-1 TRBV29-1 CSVWSGTSNEQFF
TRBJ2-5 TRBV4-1 CASSHSGGYGGETQYF
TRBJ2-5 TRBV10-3 CAISPTGEGQETQYF
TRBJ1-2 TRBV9 CASSAGTDLAPYTF
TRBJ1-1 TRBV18 CASSPTAPMNTEAFF
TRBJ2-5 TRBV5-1 CASSLEGSGAETQYF
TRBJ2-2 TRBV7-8 CASHSGSRPTGELFF
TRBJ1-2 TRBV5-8 CASSPESRRGGHYGYTF
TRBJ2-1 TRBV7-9 CASSRPNRREVYNEQFF
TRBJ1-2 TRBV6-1 CASVSNSNYGYTF
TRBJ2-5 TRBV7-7 CASSRGLGVVGETQYF
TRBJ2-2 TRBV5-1 CASSLVAGANTGELFF
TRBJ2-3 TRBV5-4 CASSSGGPTSTDTQYF
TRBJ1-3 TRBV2 CASSQFSRESSGNTIYF
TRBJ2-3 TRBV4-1 CASSQAVGTSGRTDTQYF
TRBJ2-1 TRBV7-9 CASSLGVGNGPSGEQFF
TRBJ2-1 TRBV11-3 CASRREGLEQFF
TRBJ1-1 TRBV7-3 CASSQAAGTEAFF
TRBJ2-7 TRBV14 CASSLPRGSGRDYEQYF
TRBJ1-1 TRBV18 CASSPPPTVNTEAFF
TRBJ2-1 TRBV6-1 CASSEGGSGQGAYNEQFF
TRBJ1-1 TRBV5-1 CASSTGWGVGTEAFF
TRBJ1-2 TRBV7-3 CASSLRRSGEGYTF
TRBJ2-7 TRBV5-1 CASSLKLAGDLREQYF
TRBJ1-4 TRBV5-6 CASSLIGQGEKLFF
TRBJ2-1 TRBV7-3 CASSLTGYNEQFF
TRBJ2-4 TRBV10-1 CASSESAGAKNIQYF
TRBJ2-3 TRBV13 CASSSGTSGSADTQYF
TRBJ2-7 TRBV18 CASSPKQGGEQYF
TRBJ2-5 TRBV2 CAGGRGQYQETQYF